This passage covers 5 T cell receptor beta chains from one sample sequenced in a study of cytomegalovirus exposure and HLA in healthy donors. 13 Jbeta primers and 60 Vbeta primers were used for the PCR. The table came from immunoSEQ multiplex PCR; TCRdb's copy has only in-frame clones and leaves some out. The sample lists around 130,000 clones, around 66% seen once, with 8% to 9% in the top ten. The sequenced sample was PBMCs. The receptors stem from a woman aged 40 to 49 in good health and CMV-seropositive.

Concerning this clone: An end of the junction differs from the germline gene, which may be a read error. V is TRBV5-1 and J is TRBJ1-2; D remains ambiguous. Germline CDR1 reads SGHRS; CDR2 reads YFSETQ. This CDR3 contains 12 residues. This CDR3 reads CASSDEYYGYPF. CDR3 DNA sequence: TGCGCCAGCAGTGACGAGTACTATGGCTACCCCTTC.

This clone was recorded a few times. CDR3 protein: CASSISEGGNQPQHF. CDR3 nucleotides: TGTGCCAGCAGCATATCTGAGGGCGGCAATCAGCCCCAGCATTTT. The chain links TRBV7-9 to TRBJ1-5; D is unclear. With 5 bases removed from V and 2 bases from J, the gap between germline ends came to 13 bases. Germline CDR1 and CDR2: SEHNR and FQNEAQ (reference sequence). The CDR3 is made up of 15 amino acids.

In this sample, this clone turned up once. The V and J genes are TRBV5-6 and TRBJ2-1, with 11 bases that match TRBD2. V was pared by 7 bases and J by 8 bases, with 11 bases of the junction left unmatched. Germline V gene sequence: CDR1 SGHDT, CDR2 YYEEEE. The CDR3 contains 15 residues. This CDR3 reads CASRRLAGIGDEQFF. The CDR3 region has the DNA TGTGCCAGCCGCCGACTAGCGGGAATCGGTGATGAGCAGTTCTTC. Combining the CDR3 with reference TRBV5-6 and TRBJ2-1 gives the whole variable domain DAGVTQSPTHLIKTRGQQVTLRCSPKSGHDTVSWYQQALGQGPQFIFQYYEEEERQRGNFPDRFSGHQFPNYSSELNVNALLLGDSALYLCASRRLAGIGDEQFFGPGTRLTVL.

In its sample, this clone was seen a few times. This sequence joins TRBV7-3 and TRBJ2-1; 8 nucleotides match TRBD2. This CDR3 has 14 residues. The trim removed 4 bases at V and 10 bases at J, leaving 9 bases unmatched. Germline CDR1 and CDR2: SGHTA and FQGTGA. CDR3 residues: CASSSGTRPSEQFF. In DNA, the CDR3 is TGTGCCAGCAGCTCAGGGACTAGGCCCTCGGAGCAGTTCTTC.

V gene TRBV28 combines with J gene TRBJ2-7; no reliable D call. The ends were cut back, 2 bases at V and 3 bases at J, with 8 bases in the middle. This CDR3 contains 13 residues. Per the germline V gene, CDR1 is MDHEN and CDR2 is SYDVKM. CDR3 in amino acids: CASSLHVDYEQYF. In DNA form, the CDR3 reads TGTGCCAGCAGTTTACATGTAGACTACGAGCAGTACTTC. Complete variable domain (other parts from reference TRBV28 and TRBJ2-7): DVKVTQSSRYLVKRTGEKVFLECVQDMDHENMFWYRQDPGLGLRLIYFSYDVKMKEKGDIPEGYSVSREKKERFSLILESASTNQTSMYLCASSLHVDYEQYFGPGTRLTVT.